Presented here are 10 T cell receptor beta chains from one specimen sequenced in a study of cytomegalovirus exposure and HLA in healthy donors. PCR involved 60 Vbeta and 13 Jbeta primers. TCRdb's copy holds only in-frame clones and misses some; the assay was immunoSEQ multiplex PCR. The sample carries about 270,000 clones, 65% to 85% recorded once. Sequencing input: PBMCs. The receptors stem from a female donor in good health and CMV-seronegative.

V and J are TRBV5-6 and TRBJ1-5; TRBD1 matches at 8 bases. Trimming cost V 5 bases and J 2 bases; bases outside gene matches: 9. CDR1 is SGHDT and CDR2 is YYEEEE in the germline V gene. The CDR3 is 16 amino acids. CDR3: CASSLQGAQRNQPQHF. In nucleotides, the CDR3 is TGTGCCAGCAGTTTGCAGGGGGCGCAGCGCAATCAGCCCCAGCATTTT. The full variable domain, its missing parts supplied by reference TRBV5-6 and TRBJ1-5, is DAGVTQSPTHLIKTRGQQVTLRCSPKSGHDTVSWYQQALGQGPQFIFQYYEEEERQRGNFPDRFSGHQFPNYSSELNVNALLLGDSALYLCASSLQGAQRNQPQHFGDGTRLSIL.

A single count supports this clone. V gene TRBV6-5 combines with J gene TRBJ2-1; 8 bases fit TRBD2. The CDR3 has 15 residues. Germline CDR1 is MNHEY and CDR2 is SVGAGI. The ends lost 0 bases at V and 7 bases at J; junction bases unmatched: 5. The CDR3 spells CASSYSSGLANEQFF. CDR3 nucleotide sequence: TGTGCCAGCAGTTACTCATCAGGACTAGCTAATGAGCAGTTCTTC.

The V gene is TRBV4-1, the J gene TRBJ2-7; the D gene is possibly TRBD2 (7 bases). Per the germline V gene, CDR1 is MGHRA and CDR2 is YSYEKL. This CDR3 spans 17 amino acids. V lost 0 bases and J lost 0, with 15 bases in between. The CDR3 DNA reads TGCGCCAGCAGCCAAGAAGAGGGGGGAGGGACCTCCTACGAGCAGTACTTC. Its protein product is CASSQEEGGGTSYEQYF.

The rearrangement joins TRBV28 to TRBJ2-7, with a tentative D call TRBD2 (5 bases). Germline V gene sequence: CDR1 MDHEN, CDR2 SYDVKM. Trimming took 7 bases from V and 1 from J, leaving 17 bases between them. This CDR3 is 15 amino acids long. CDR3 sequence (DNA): TGTGCCAGCAATTTCTCTTCCGGGAATTCCTACGAGCAGTACTTC. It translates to CASNFSSGNSYEQYF.

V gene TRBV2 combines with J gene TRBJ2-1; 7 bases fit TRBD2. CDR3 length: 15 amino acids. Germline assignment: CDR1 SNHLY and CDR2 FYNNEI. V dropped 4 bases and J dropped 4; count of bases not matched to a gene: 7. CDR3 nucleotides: TGTGCCAGCAGTGTAGTGGCGGGAGCTTACAATGAGCAGTTCTTC. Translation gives CASSVVAGAYNEQFF.

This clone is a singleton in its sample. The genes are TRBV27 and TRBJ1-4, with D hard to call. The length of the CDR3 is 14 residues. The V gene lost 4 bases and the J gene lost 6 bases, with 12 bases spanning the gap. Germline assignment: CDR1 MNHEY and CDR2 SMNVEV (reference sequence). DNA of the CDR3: TGTGCCAGCAGTTCGCGGCAGCAGCATGAAAAACTGTTTTTT. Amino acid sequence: CASSSRQQHEKLFF.

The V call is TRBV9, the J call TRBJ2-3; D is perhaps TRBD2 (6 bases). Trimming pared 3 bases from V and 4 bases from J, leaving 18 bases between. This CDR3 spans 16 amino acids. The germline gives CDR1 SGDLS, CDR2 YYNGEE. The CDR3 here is CASSAPGRDIADTQYF. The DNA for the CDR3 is TGTGCCAGCAGCGCCCCTGGGCGGGATATCGCAGATACGCAGTATTTT.

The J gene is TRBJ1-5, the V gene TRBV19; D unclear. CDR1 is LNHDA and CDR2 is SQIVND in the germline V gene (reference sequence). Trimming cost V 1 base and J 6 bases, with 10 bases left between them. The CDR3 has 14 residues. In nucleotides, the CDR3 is TGTGCCAGTAGTATAGGCTATAGTGGTCAGCCCCAGCATTTT. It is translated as CASSIGYSGQPQHF.

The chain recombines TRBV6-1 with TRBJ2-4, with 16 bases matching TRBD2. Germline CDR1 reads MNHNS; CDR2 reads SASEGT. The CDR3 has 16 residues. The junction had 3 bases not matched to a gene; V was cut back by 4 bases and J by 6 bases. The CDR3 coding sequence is TGTGCCAGCAGTGGGGGACTAGCGGGAGGGGGAAACATTCAGTACTTC. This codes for CASSGGLAGGGNIQYF.

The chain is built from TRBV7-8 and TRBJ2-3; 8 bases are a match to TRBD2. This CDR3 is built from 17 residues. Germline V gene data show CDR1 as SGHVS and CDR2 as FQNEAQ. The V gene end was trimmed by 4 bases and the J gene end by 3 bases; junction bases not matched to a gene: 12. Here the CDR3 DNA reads TGTGCCAGCAGCTCACCGGGGGGGATGTGGGTTACAGATACGCAGTATTTT. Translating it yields CASSSPGGMWVTDTQYF. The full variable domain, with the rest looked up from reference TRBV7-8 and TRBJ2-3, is GAGVSQSPRYKVAKRGQDVALRCDPISGHVSLFWYQQALGQGPEFLTYFQNEAQLDKSGLPSDRFFAERPEGSVSTLKIQRTQQEDSAVYLCASSSPGGMWVTDTQYFGPGTRLTVL.